This TCR beta chain was retrieved from a study of brain metastases from non-small cell lung cancer. Some clones are missing from TCRdb's copy, which holds only in-frame ones; the method was immunoSEQ multiplex PCR. The sample has 15,000 or so clones, over 75% seen once. This CDR3 is 16 amino acids long. Trimming cost V 5 bases and J 6 bases; bases outside gene matches: 7. Germline assignment: CDR1 SGHVS and CDR2 FQNEAQ. This clone was found once. Its antigen is currently unknown. General study points: T-cell clones appeared expanded in approximately 64% of brain metastases relative to matched primary tumors. Brain metastases shared most TCR repertoire with primaries, with sparse T cells.

Material for sequencing was primary lung tumor tissue. The rearrangement joins TRBV7-8 to TRBJ2-1, with 13 bases aligning to TRBD2. This receptor was taken from a donor aged 40 or over with non-small cell lung cancer. The CDR3 sequence is CASSPRTSGGFNEQFF. CDR3 coding DNA: TGTGCCAGCAGCCCGCGGACTAGCGGGGGTTTCAATGAGCAGTTCTTC. Full variable domain (missing parts from reference TRBV7-8 and TRBJ2-1): GAGVSQSPRYKVAKRGQDVALRCDPISGHVSLFWYQQALGQGPEFLTYFQNEAQLDKSGLPSDRFFAERPEGSVSTLKIQRTQQEDSAVYLCASSPRTSGGFNEQFFGPGTRLTVL.